A selection of T cell receptor beta chains follows, all from one sample in a study of T-cell memory formation after mild COVID-19. One entry per CDR3 protein results from TCRdb running MiXCR on the 5' RACE reads. The table lists just under 550,000 distinct CDR3 sequences, about a fifth of them singletons. Sequenced input: PBMCs or a T cell subset sorted from them (not recorded which). All receptors come from an adult woman who had mild COVID-19 (a few samples of this study predate the infection). Cell type and time point are not known. Both conserved end residues are part of each CDR3. Fields, in order: V gene, J gene, clone size, D gene, CDR3 DNA, CDR3 protein. A D gene is named only where the DNA matches it firmly. Where a row states a size, it is once, few, many or the class of an expanded clone; other rows omit it.

>TRBV9|TRBJ2-3|few|TRBD2
TGTGCCAGCAGCGCCTACTCATCAGCGGGAGTCTTGAGTATTGATACGCAGTATTTT
CASSAYSSAGVLSIDTQYF
>TRBV4-1|TRBJ1-1|few|NA
TGCGCCAGCAGTGGGGTGGGGGTTTCTGAAGCTTTCTTT
CASSGVGVSEAFF
>TRBV7-3|TRBJ2-1|few|TRBD2
TGTGCCAGCAGCTTGAGCGGGGGGTACAATGAGCAGTTCTTC
CASSLSGGYNEQFF
>TRBV13|TRBJ1-1|few|TRBD1
TGTGCCAGCAGACCGTACAGGGGAAGCACTGAAGCTTTCTTT
CASRPYRGSTEAFF
>TRBV6-2/TRBV6-3|TRBJ2-5|NA|NA
TGTGCCAGCAGTCGCGACCTACAACAAGAGACCCAGTACTTC
CASSRDLQQETQYF
>TRBV9|TRBJ1-1|few|NA
TGTGCCAGCAGCGTAGCCCCGGACACCACTGAAGCTTTCTTT
CASSVAPDTTEAFF
>TRBV7-9|TRBJ2-1|NA|NA
TGTGCCAGCAGCTTAACCCTAGGCAGGCTACAAGGGGAGCAGTTCTTC
CASSLTLGRLQGEQFF
>TRBV6-5|TRBJ2-7|NA|NA
TGTGCCAGCAGTTACTCGAGACCAGGCCCTAGCTCCTACGAGCAGTACTTC
CASSYSRPGPSSYEQYF
>TRBV9|TRBJ2-7|NA|TRBD2
TGTGCCAGCAGCGCGACTAGCGGGACTTCCTACGAGCAGTACTTC
CASSATSGTSYEQYF
>TRBV18|TRBJ2-5|NA|NA
TGTGCCAGCTCATCGGGACAACGGGAGACCCAGTACTTC
CASSSGQRETQYF
>TRBV4-3|TRBJ2-1|many|TRBD2
TGCGCCAGCAGCCATCGAGTTAGCGGGAGGGCCTATGAGCAGTTCTTC
CASSHRVSGRAYEQFF
>TRBV5-1|TRBJ2-3|NA|NA
TGCGCCAGCAGCTTGGAAATGGGTTTGGAAGATACGCAGTATTTT
CASSLEMGLEDTQYF
>TRBV10-3|TRBJ1-3|NA|NA
TGTGCCATTTGGACCATGGACGCGGGAAACACCATATATTTT
CAIWTMDAGNTIYF
>TRBV4-3|TRBJ2-7|many|TRBD2
TGCGCCAGCAGCCGAGGACTAGCGGGAGGCTTGAGCTCCTACGAGCAGTACTTC
CASSRGLAGGLSSYEQYF